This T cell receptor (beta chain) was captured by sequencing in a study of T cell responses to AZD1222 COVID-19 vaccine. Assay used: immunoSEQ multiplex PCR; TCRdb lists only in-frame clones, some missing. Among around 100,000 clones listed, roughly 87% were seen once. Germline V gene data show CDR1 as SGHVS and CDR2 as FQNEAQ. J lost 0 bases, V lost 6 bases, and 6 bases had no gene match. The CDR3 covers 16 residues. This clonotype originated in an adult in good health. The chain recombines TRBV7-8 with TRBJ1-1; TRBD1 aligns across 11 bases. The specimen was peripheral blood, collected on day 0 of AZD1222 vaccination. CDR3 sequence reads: CASRGQGVLMNTEAFF. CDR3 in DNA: TGTGCCAGCAGGGGACAGGGGGTCTTAATGAACACTGAAGCTTTCTTT.